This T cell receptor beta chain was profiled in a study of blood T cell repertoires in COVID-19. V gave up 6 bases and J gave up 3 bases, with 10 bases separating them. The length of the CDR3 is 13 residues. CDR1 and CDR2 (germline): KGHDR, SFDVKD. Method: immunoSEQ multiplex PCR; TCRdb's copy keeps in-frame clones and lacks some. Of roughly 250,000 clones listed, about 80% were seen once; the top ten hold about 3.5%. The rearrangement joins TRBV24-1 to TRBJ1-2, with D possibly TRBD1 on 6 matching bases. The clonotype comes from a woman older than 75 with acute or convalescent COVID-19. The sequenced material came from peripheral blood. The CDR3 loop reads CATSTGPYYGYTF. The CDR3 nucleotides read TGTGCCACCAGTACAGGGCCGTACTATGGCTACACCTTC.